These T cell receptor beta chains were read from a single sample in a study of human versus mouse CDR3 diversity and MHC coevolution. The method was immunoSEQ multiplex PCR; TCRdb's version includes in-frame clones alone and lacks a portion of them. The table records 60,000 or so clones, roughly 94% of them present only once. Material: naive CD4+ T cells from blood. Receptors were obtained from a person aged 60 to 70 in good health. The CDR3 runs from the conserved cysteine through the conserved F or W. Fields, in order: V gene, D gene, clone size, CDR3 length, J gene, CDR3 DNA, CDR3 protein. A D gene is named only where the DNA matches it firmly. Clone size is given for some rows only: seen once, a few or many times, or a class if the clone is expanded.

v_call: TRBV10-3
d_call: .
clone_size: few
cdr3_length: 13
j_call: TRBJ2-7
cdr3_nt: TGTGCCATCAGTGAGTCTGTTGACAAAGGCTGGTACTTC
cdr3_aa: CAISESVDKGWYF

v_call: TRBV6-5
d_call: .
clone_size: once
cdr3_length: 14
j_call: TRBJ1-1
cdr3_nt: TGTGCCAGCAACGGAGGGAACAGCAACACTGAAGCTTTCTTT
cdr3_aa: CASNGGNSNTEAFF

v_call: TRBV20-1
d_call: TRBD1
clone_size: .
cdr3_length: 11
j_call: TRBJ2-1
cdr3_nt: TGCAGTGCCAGACAGGGGAATGAGCAGTTCTTC
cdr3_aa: CSARQGNEQFF

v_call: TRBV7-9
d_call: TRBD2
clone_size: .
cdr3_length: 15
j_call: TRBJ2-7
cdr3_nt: TGTGCCAGCAGCTTAGCCTCGGCGGGAGGGGCGGTGCAGTACTTC
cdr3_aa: CASSLASAGGAVQYF

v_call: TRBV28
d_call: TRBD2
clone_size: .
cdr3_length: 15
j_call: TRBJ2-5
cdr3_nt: TGTGCCAGCAGTCTGGGGGACTATACCCAAGAGACCCAGTACTTC
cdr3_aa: CASSLGDYTQETQYF

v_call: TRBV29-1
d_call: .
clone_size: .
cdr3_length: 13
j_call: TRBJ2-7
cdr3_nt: TGCAGCGTTGCCCAGGGGAGGGCAAACGAGCAGTACTTC
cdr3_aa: CSVAQGRANEQYF

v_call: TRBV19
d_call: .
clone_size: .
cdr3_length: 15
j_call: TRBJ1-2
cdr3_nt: TGTGCCAGTAGTACGCCGCAACAGGGATGGCATGGCTACACCTTC
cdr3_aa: CASSTPQQGWHGYTF

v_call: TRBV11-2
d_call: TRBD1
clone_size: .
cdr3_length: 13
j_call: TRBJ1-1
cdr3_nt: TGTGCCAGCAGCCGGACAGGGAGGACTGAAGCTTTCTTT
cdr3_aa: CASSRTGRTEAFF

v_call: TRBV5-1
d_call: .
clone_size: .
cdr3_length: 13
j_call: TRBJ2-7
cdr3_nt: TGCGCCAGCAGCCTCTTCCGGGGCTACGAGCAGTACTTC
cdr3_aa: CASSLFRGYEQYF

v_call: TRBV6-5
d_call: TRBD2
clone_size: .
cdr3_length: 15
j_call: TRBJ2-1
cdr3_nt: TGTGCCAGCAGTTCCCCAGCGGGAGGGGGGGATGAGCAGTTCTTC
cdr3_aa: CASSSPAGGGDEQFF

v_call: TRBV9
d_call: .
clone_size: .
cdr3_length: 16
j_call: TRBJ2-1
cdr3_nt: TGTGCCAGCAGCGCCCTTCGGGCGGGGAGCCACAATGAGCAGTTCTTC
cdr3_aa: CASSALRAGSHNEQFF

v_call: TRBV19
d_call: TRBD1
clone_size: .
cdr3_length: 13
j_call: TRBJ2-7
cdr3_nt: TGTGCCAGTAGCGGACAGGGGTTCTACGAGCAGTACTTC
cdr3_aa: CASSGQGFYEQYF

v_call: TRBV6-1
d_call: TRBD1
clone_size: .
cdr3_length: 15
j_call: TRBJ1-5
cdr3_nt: TGTGCCAGCAATCGGGACAGGGTGGAGGGGCAGCCCCAGCATTTT
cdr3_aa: CASNRDRVEGQPQHF

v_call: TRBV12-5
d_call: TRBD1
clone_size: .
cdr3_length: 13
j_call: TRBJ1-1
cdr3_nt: TGTGCTAGCCCGACAGGGCGAGGAACTGAAGCTTTCTTT
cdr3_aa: CASPTGRGTEAFF

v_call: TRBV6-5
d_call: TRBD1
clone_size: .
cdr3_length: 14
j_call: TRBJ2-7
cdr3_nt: TGTGCCAGCAGTAGGGGACAGGGCGCCTACGAGCAGTACTTC
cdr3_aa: CASSRGQGAYEQYF

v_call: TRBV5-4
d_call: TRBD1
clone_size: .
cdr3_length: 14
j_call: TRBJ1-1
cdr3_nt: TGTGCCAGCAGCAGACCGGGACAGGGGGCGTCGGCTTTCTTT
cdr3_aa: CASSRPGQGASAFF

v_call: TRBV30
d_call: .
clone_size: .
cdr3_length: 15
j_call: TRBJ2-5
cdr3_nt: TGTGCCTGGAGTGTACAGGGGGGGCCTCAAGAGACCCAGTACTTC
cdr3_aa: CAWSVQGGPQETQYF

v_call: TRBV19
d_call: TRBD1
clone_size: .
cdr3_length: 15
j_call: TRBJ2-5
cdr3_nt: TGTGCCAGTAGTATCCGGAGACAGGGAGCCGGGACCCAGTACTTC
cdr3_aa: CASSIRRQGAGTQYF

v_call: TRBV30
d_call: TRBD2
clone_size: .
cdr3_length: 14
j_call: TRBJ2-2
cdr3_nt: TGTGCCTGGGGACTAGCACACAGCACCGGGGAGCTGTTTTTT
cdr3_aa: CAWGLAHSTGELFF

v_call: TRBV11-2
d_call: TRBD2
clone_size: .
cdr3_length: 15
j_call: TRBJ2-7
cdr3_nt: TGTGCCAGCAGCTTAGGGGGTAGCGGGGTCTACGAGCAGTACTTC
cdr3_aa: CASSLGGSGVYEQYF

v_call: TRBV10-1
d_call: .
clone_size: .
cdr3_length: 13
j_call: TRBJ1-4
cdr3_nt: TGCGCCAGCAGTCCAGGCAGTAATGAAAAACTGTTTTTT
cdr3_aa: CASSPGSNEKLFF

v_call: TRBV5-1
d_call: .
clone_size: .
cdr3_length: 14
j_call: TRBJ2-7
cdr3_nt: TGCGCCAGCAGCGAGGACACGAACACCTACGAGCAGTACTTC
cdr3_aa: CASSEDTNTYEQYF

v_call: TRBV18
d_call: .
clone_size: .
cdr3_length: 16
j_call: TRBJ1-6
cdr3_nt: TGTGCCAGCTCGCAACGAGGGGGTTCCTATAATTCACCCCTCCACTTT
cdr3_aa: CASSQRGGSYNSPLHF

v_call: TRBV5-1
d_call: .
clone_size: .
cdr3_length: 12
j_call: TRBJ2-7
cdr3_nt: TGCGCCAGCAGCTTGGCGAGGGACGAGCAGTACTTC
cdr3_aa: CASSLARDEQYF

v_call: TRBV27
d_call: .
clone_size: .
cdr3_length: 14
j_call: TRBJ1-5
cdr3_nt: TGTGCCAGCAGTTTTTCGGGGGGTGGTCAGCCCCAGCATTTT
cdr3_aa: CASSFSGGGQPQHF

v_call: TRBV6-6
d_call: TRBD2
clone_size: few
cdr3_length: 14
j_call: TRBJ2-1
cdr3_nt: TGTGCCAGCAACCTAGCGGGCTCCTACAATGAGCAGTTCTTC
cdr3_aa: CASNLAGSYNEQFF

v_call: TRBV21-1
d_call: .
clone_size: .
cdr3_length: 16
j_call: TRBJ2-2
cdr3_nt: TGTGCCAGCAGCATATCCCCCCCCACAAGCGCCGGGGAGCTGTTTTTT
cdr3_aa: CASSISPPTSAGELFF

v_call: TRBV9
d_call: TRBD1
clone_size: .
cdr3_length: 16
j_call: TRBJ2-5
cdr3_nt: TGTGCCAGCAGCGTAGCTACAGGGGTGGGTCAAGAGACCCAGTACTTC
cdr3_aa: CASSVATGVGQETQYF

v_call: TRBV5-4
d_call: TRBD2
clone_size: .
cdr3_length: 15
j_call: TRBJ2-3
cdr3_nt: TGTGCCAGCAGCTTAGCGGGAGGGCGGACAGATACGCAGTATTTT
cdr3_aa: CASSLAGGRTDTQYF

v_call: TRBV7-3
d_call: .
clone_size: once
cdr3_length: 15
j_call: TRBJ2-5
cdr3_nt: TGTGCCAGCAGCTTAACCTCGGTTTCGGGGGAGACCCAGTACTTC
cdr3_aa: CASSLTSVSGETQYF

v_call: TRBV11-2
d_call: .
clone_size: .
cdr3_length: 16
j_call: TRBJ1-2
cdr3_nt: TGTGCCAGCAGCTTAGATTGGGGCCAGATTAACTATGGCTACACCTTC
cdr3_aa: CASSLDWGQINYGYTF

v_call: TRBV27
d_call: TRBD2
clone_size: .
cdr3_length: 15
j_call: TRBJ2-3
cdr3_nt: TGTGCCAGCACCCCACTAGCGGGAGGGGGGTATACGCAGTATTTT
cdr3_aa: CASTPLAGGGYTQYF

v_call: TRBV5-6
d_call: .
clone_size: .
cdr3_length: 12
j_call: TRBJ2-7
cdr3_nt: TGTGCCAGCAGCAGGGGGGGGAACGAGCAGTACTTC
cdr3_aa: CASSRGGNEQYF

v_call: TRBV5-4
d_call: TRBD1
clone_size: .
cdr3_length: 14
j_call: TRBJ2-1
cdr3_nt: TGTGCCAGCAGCTCGACAGGGATTTCCAATGAGCAGTTCTTC
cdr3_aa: CASSSTGISNEQFF

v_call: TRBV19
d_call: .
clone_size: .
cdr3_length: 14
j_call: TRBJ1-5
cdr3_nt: TGTGCCAGTAGTACTACAGGAGGCAATCAGCCCCAGCATTTT
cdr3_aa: CASSTTGGNQPQHF

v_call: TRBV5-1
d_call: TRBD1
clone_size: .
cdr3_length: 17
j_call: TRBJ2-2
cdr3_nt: TGCGCCAGCAGCTTCGATCATGACAGGGGATTGGCCGGGGAGCTGTTTTTT
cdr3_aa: CASSFDHDRGLAGELFF

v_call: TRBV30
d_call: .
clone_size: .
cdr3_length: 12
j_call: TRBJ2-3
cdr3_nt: TGTGCTGGGCTTCACCCCGCAGATACGCAGTATTTT
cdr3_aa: CAGLHPADTQYF

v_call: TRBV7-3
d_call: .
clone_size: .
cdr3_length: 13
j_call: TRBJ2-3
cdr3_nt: TGTGCCAGCAGCCGGGACAACACAGATACGCAGTATTTT
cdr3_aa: CASSRDNTDTQYF

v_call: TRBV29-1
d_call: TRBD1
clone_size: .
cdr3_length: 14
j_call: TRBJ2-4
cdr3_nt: TGCAGCGTTATCAAGACAGGGGCCAAAAACATTCAGTACTTC
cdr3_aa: CSVIKTGAKNIQYF

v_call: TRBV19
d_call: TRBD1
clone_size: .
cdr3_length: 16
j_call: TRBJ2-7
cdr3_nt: TGTGCCAGTAGTATTCCCGGGACAGGGGAAGGCTACGAGCAGTACTTC
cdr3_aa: CASSIPGTGEGYEQYF

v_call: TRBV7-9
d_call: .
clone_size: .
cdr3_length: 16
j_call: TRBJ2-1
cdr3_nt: TGTGCCAGCAGCTTAGTAGAGCTCCTACGCGGGAATGAGCAGTTCTTC
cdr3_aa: CASSLVELLRGNEQFF

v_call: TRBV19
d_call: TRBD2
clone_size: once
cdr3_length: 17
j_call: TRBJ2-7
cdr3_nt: TGTGCCAGTAGTACCGGGACTAGCGGGAGAAGAACCTACGAGCAGTACTTC
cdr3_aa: CASSTGTSGRRTYEQYF

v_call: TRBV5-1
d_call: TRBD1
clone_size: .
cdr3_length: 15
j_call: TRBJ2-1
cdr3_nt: TGCGCCAGCAGCCAGGGACAGGGGACGAGCAATGAGCAGTTCTTC
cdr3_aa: CASSQGQGTSNEQFF

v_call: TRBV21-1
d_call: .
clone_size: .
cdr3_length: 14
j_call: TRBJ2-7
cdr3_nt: TGTGCCAGCTCTCCCTGGGACAGGACCCACGAGCAGTACTTC
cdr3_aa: CASSPWDRTHEQYF

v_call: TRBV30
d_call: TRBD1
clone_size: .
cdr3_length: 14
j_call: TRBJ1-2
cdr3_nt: TGTGCCTGGAGTGTACGGGGACAGGGAGATGGCTACACCTTC
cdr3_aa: CAWSVRGQGDGYTF

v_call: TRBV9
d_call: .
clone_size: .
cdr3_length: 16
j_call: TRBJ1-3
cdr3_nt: TGTGCCAGCAGCCCACGAAGACTCGTCTCTGGAAACACCATATATTTT
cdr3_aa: CASSPRRLVSGNTIYF

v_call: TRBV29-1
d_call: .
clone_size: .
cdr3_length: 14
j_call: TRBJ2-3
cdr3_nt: TGCAGCACCCGAGGGCTCCCCCCCACAGATACGCAGTATTTT
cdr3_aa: CSTRGLPPTDTQYF

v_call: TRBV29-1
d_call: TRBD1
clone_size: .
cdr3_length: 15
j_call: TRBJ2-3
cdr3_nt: TGCAGCGGCCTCCTACCGGGACAGATAGCAGATACGCAGTATTTT
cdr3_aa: CSGLLPGQIADTQYF

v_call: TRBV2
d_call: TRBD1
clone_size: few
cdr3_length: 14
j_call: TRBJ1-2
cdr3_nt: TGTGCCAGTATACAGGACAGGGTTGGGTATGGCTACACCTTC
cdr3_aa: CASIQDRVGYGYTF

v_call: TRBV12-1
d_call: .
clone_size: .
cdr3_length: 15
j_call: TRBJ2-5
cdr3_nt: TGTGCCAGCAGCTTTTCCTGGGACAGGGAAGAGACCCAGTACTTC
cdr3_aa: CASSFSWDREETQYF

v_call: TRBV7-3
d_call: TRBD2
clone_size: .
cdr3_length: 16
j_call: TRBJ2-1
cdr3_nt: TGTGCCAGCAGCCCCACTAGCGGGAGCTCCTACAATGAGCAGTTCTTC
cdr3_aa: CASSPTSGSSYNEQFF

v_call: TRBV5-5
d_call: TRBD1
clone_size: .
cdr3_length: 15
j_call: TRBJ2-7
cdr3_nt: TGTGCCAGCAGCTCTGCGGGACAGGGTTCCTACGAGCAGTACTTC
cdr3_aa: CASSSAGQGSYEQYF